Listed below are T cell receptor beta chains from one sample, sequenced in a study of cytomegalovirus exposure and HLA in healthy donors. The repertoire was sequenced with immunoSEQ multiplex PCR; TCRdb's copy has only in-frame clones and lacks some. Found here are about 110,000 clones; the top ten clones hold 0.55% to 0.65%. The specimen was PBMCs. The receptors were sampled from a man in his fifties in good health and CMV-seronegative. Both conserved end residues are part of each CDR3. A D gene is named only where the DNA matches it firmly.

CDR3 protein: CASSSTNNEQFF
CDR3 DNA: TGTGCCAGCAGCTCTACTAACAATGAGCAGTTCTTC
J gene: TRBJ2-1
V gene: TRBV11-3
D gene: -

CDR3 protein: CASSSGANSPLHF
CDR3 DNA: TGTGCCAGCAGCTCAGGGGCGAATTCACCCCTCCACTTT
J gene: TRBJ1-6
V gene: TRBV7-2
D gene: -

CDR3 protein: CASSSSQGSHQPQHF
CDR3 DNA: TGTGCCAGTAGCTCCTCTCAGGGTAGCCATCAGCCCCAGCATTTT
J gene: TRBJ1-5
V gene: TRBV7-9
D gene: -

CDR3 protein: CASSLRQALEAFF
CDR3 DNA: TGTGCCAGCAGCTTAAGACAGGCCCTTGAAGCTTTCTTT
J gene: TRBJ1-1
V gene: TRBV28
D gene: -

CDR3 protein: CASSLELTRGYTF
CDR3 DNA: TGTGCCAGCAGCTTAGAGCTTACCCGGGGCTACACCTTC
J gene: TRBJ1-2
V gene: TRBV7-2
D gene: -

CDR3 protein: CASSLGLAVNTGELFF
CDR3 DNA: TGTGCCAGCAGCCTGGGCCTAGCGGTGAACACCGGGGAGCTGTTTTTT
J gene: TRBJ2-2
V gene: TRBV11-3
D gene: TRBD2

CDR3 protein: CASSLVMDRQAEAFF
CDR3 DNA: TGTGCCAGCAGCTTAGTAATGGACAGGCAAGCTGAAGCTTTCTTT
J gene: TRBJ1-1
V gene: TRBV7-2
D gene: TRBD1

CDR3 protein: CASSLGWGGDGYTF
CDR3 DNA: TGCGCCAGCAGCTTGGGGTGGGGCGGAGATGGCTACACCTTC
J gene: TRBJ1-2
V gene: TRBV5-1
D gene: -

CDR3 protein: CASSLAGTDTQYF
CDR3 DNA: TGCGCCAGCAGTTTAGCGGGAACAGATACGCAGTATTTT
J gene: TRBJ2-3
V gene: TRBV10-2
D gene: TRBD2

CDR3 protein: CASRESGTNYGYTF
CDR3 DNA: TGTGCCAGTAGAGAATCCGGGACTAACTATGGCTACACCTTC
J gene: TRBJ1-2
V gene: TRBV19
D gene: -

CDR3 protein: CASSVGSGTGTGYTF
CDR3 DNA: TGTGCCAGCAGCGTAGGATCCGGGACAGGGACTGGCTACACCTTC
J gene: TRBJ1-2
V gene: TRBV9
D gene: TRBD1

CDR3 protein: CASSSRPTSGGVNTGELFF
CDR3 DNA: TGTGCCAGCAGCTCCCGACCGACTAGCGGGGGGGTGAACACCGGGGAGCTGTTTTTT
J gene: TRBJ2-2
V gene: TRBV5-5
D gene: TRBD2

CDR3 protein: CASSLRAMNTEAFF
CDR3 DNA: TGTGCCAGCAGCCTCAGGGCGATGAACACTGAAGCTTTCTTT
J gene: TRBJ1-1
V gene: TRBV9
D gene: -

CDR3 protein: CASSSIFTGSPDYGYTF
CDR3 DNA: TGTGCCAGCAGTTCGATTTTTACAGGCTCTCCCGACTATGGCTACACCTTC
J gene: TRBJ1-2
V gene: TRBV27
D gene: -

CDR3 protein: CASSQDRGRKSEQYF
CDR3 DNA: TGCGCCAGCAGCCAGGACAGGGGGCGAAAAAGCGAGCAGTACTTC
J gene: TRBJ2-7
V gene: TRBV4-1
D gene: TRBD1

CDR3 protein: CAARDRVYNEQFF
CDR3 DNA: TGTGCCGCCAGGGACAGGGTCTACAATGAGCAGTTCTTC
J gene: TRBJ2-1
V gene: TRBV30
D gene: TRBD1

CDR3 protein: CASSLSIGDSTYEQYF
CDR3 DNA: TGTGCCAGCAGTTTATCGATTGGGGACAGTACCTACGAGCAGTACTTC
J gene: TRBJ2-7
V gene: TRBV27
D gene: TRBD1

CDR3 protein: CASSVASTGELFF
CDR3 DNA: TGTGCCAGCAGCGTAGCGAGCACCGGGGAGCTGTTTTTT
J gene: TRBJ2-2
V gene: TRBV9
D gene: -

CDR3 protein: CASSVGQATNYGYTF
CDR3 DNA: TGCGCCAGCAGCGTCGGACAGGCCACTAACTATGGCTACACCTTC
J gene: TRBJ1-2
V gene: TRBV5-1
D gene: TRBD1

CDR3 protein: CASSPPMGQGTYEQYF
CDR3 DNA: TGTGCCAGCTCACCACCCATGGGACAGGGAACCTACGAGCAGTACTTC
J gene: TRBJ2-7
V gene: TRBV18
D gene: TRBD1

CDR3 protein: CASSRTALPSSSGNTIYF
CDR3 DNA: TGCGCCAGCAGCCGGACAGCCTTACCGAGTAGCTCTGGAAACACCATATATTTT
J gene: TRBJ1-3
V gene: TRBV5-1
D gene: -

CDR3 protein: CGLGDHYGYTF
CDR3 DNA: TGCGGACTAGGGGATCACTATGGCTACACCTTC
J gene: TRBJ1-2
V gene: TRBV20-1
D gene: -

CDR3 protein: CASSLVAGPQETQYF
CDR3 DNA: TGCGCCAGCAGCTTGGTGGCAGGGCCCCAAGAGACCCAGTACTTC
J gene: TRBJ2-5
V gene: TRBV5-1
D gene: -

CDR3 protein: CASSVSGVTYNEQFF
CDR3 DNA: TGTGCCAGCAGCGTAAGCGGGGTAACCTACAATGAGCAGTTCTTC
J gene: TRBJ2-1
V gene: TRBV9
D gene: TRBD2

CDR3 protein: CASSFQGSGELFF
CDR3 DNA: TGCGCCAGCAGCTTCCAGGGGTCCGGGGAGCTGTTTTTT
J gene: TRBJ2-2
V gene: TRBV5-1
D gene: -

CDR3 protein: CASSPTLAGYYEQYF
CDR3 DNA: TGCGCCAGCAGCCCCACACTAGCGGGGTACTACGAGCAGTACTTC
J gene: TRBJ2-7
V gene: TRBV4-3
D gene: TRBD2

CDR3 protein: CASSPGRSYEQYF
CDR3 DNA: TGCGCCAGCAGCCCGGGTCGCTCCTACGAGCAGTACTTC
J gene: TRBJ2-7
V gene: TRBV5-1
D gene: -

CDR3 protein: CASSLTGGASGANVLTF
CDR3 DNA: TGTGCCAGCAGCTTAACAGGGGGCGCGTCTGGGGCCAACGTCCTGACTTTC
J gene: TRBJ2-6
V gene: TRBV7-2
D gene: TRBD1

CDR3 protein: CASSWTGYSYNSPLHF
CDR3 DNA: TGTGCCAGCAGTTGGACAGGTTACTCCTATAATTCACCCCTCCACTTT
J gene: TRBJ1-6
V gene: TRBV27
D gene: TRBD1

CDR3 protein: CASTTLAGAGETQYF
CDR3 DNA: TGTGCCAGCACGACCCTAGCGGGAGCAGGAGAGACCCAGTACTTC
J gene: TRBJ2-5
V gene: TRBV6-1
D gene: TRBD2

CDR3 protein: CASSPGGYYGYTF
CDR3 DNA: TGTGCCAGCAGCCCCGGGGGATACTATGGCTACACCTTC
J gene: TRBJ1-2
V gene: TRBV14
D gene: -